The subject of this entry is one TCR beta chain. Its target antigen remains unknown. Base qualities are not provided; no much larger clone lies one nucleotide away. Sequencing relied on an Illumina NovaSeq 6000. Synthesis of TCR cDNA relied on 5'RACE template switching, a step that introduced a universal primer site along with unique molecular identifiers. cDNA synthesis was primed from both the TCR alpha and TCR beta constant segments. Library amplification involved two PCR steps, and the second step added sample barcodes and sequencing adapters. Libraries were sequenced on Illumina HiSeq 2500 (2x100 bp) or NovaSeq (2x150 bp). The original methods were these. MIGEC was used to demultiplex reads and collapse the reads into UMI consensus sequences, and MiXCR was used for V(D)J alignment. Vaccine-responding clonotypes were defined with edgeR using replicate PBMC samples, requiring FDR below 0.01 and a log2 fold change above 5 up to day 15. Each bulk clonotype received a CD4 or CD8 identity based on whether the sequenced CD4 or CD8 repertoire contained that clonotype at higher abundance. TCRdb passed the public sequencing reads through fastp at Q25 and MiXCR, retaining productive beta sequences. Each CDR3 protein appears once, grouped with its most common genes and DNA. These V and J calls are TCRdb output, not the study's own analysis. Within this sample are approximately 160,000 distinct CDR3 sequences, with 9.3% of them counted one time only. The ten largest make up around 40% of the sample.

According to the germline V gene (reference sequence), CDR1 reads SEHNR and CDR2 reads FQNEAQ. The junction carries 9 bases between V and J, which are trimmed by 1 base and 0 bases respectively. Its CDR3 holds 15 amino acids, cysteine through phenylalanine. Of all the DNA, just the CDR3 is kept, 45 bases in frame from base 1. The data were obtained in a study of T cells after yellow fever vaccination (dated by TCRdb to the late 2010s). As for the study more broadly: Libraries from fractions with low cell numbers were prepared with the SMART-Seq v4 Ultra Low Input RNA kit. To track T-cell clones before and after primary and booster YFV17D yellow fever vaccination, bulk TCR alpha and beta repertoires were sequenced longitudinally. Bulk PBMC replicates and cell subsets were isolated from blood drawn at multiple timepoints before and after both primary and secondary immunization. The cohort comprised two healthy male donors, one aged 18 to 30 and one aged 30 to 40 years. General study outcomes and caveats: A small share of clonotypes was detected in both CD4 and CD8 compartments, with the overlap likely arising from convergent recombination. Only two donors were included in the study, so the extent to which the findings can be generalized is limited. FACS-sorted repertoires could contain abundant contaminating clonotypes from the bulk population, so computational filtering was required. After the booster, most of the clones that had expanded following primary vaccination were detected again (almost 98% of CD4 and around 90% of CD8), which suggests that memory was broadly maintained. Compared with the primary T-cell response, the secondary T-cell response was weaker but faster, peaking on day 5 rather than day 15.

Explained via the paper, the treatment or condition label denotes: live attenuated yellow fever vaccine strain. A standard Ficoll-Paque protocol was used to isolate PBMCs from peripheral blood. CD4 and CD8 T-cell fractions were isolated with Dynabeads CD4 and CD8 positive selection kits. TriZol was used to extract RNA from bulk PBMCs, CD4 and CD8 fractions, and dextramer-positive and dextramer-negative fractions. The sample here was CD8+ T cells sorted from PBMCs, taken 45 days after the yellow fever booster vaccination. This TCR was sampled from a young man who received the YFV17D yellow fever vaccine. The chain was built from TRBV7-9 and TRBJ1-1; the D gene lacks a confident call. Read as DNA, the sequence is TGTGCCAGCAGCTTAGTGCTACAGATGAACACTGAAGCTTTCTTT. This yields the protein CASSLVLQMNTEAFF.